This T cell receptor (beta chain) originates from a study of cytomegalovirus exposure and HLA in healthy donors. Study-wide results and caveats: The study listed 150 to 200 cytomegalovirus-associated TCR beta chains.

Both 60 Vbeta primers and 13 Jbeta primers went into the PCR. TCRdb's copy holds only in-frame clones and misses some; the assay was immunoSEQ multiplex PCR. The table includes more than 150,000 clones, 82% detected once. On this clone: The antigen remains unidentified.

Trimming took 5 bases from V and 4 from J, leaving 14 bases between them. Germline assignment: CDR1 SGHVS and CDR2 FQNEAQ. The CDR3 is 14 amino acids. The source is a middle-aged man in good health and CMV-seronegative. The V and J genes are TRBV7-8 and TRBJ1-2; D ambiguous. Sequenced: PBMCs. The CDR3 here is CASSEDLRGYGYTF. In DNA, the CDR3 is TGTGCCAGCAGCGAGGACCTTCGGGGCTATGGCTACACCTTC.